These T cell receptor beta chains were read from a single sample in a study of vaccination effects on CD4 cells after COVID-19. For these TCRs, the target antigens are not known. Clones were read by immunoSEQ multiplex PCR, and TCRdb kept only the in-frame ones, dropping some. This sample has around 40,000 clones, with approximately 72% found just once. The material sequenced was CD4+ T cells from PBMCs cultured without peptide, taken after COVID-19 vaccination. The receptor source for this set is a human donor who received a COVID-19 vaccine. Each CDR3 is given with its conserved first and last residue. The D gene is left open where the match is weak. Clone size is given for some rows only: seen once, a few or many times, or a class if the clone is expanded.

j_call | d_call | clone_size | v_call | cdr3_aa | cdr3_nt
TRBJ2-3 | - | few | TRBV19 | CASSIQGSDTQYF | TGTGCCAGTAGTATCCAGGGTTCAGATACGCAGTATTTT
TRBJ1-5 | - | few | TRBV18 | CASSPGGDQPQHF | TGTGCCAGCTCACCAGGGGGCGACCAGCCCCAGCATTTT
TRBJ2-5 | - | - | TRBV30 | CAWRVGETQYF | TGTGCCTGGCGGGTTGGGGAGACCCAGTACTTC
TRBJ2-1 | TRBD2 | - | TRBV27 | CASSSKTSGVSGEQFF | TGTGCCAGCAGTTCCAAGACTAGCGGGGTGTCGGGCGAGCAGTTCTTC
TRBJ2-2 | - | - | TRBV6-5 | CASGRPWNGELFF | TGTGCCAGCGGCAGACCCTGGAACGGGGAGCTGTTTTTT
TRBJ2-5 | TRBD2 | - | TRBV3-1/TRBV3-2 | CASSHFGEGETQYF | TGTGCCAGCAGCCACTTTGGGGAGGGAGAGACCCAGTACTTC
TRBJ2-4 | - | - | TRBV5-1 | CASSLIPPRIFVAKNIQYF | TGCGCCAGCAGCTTGATCCCCCCCAGGATTTTCGTAGCCAAAAACATTCAGTACTTC
TRBJ1-2 | TRBD1 | - | TRBV5-1 | CASSIGQGRGDYGYTF | TGCGCCAGCAGCATCGGACAGGGCAGGGGGGACTATGGCTACACCTTC
TRBJ1-6 | TRBD1 | - | TRBV9 | CASSVEGRGNSPLHF | TGTGCCAGCAGCGTAGAGGGCAGGGGGAATTCACCCCTCCACTTT
TRBJ1-1 | - | - | TRBV5-1 | CASSIVQGAGEAFF | TGCGCCAGCAGCATTGTCCAGGGAGCGGGTGAAGCTTTCTTT
TRBJ2-5 | - | - | TRBV3-1/TRBV3-2 | CASSQVKQETQYF | TGTGCCAGCAGCCAAGTCAAGCAAGAGACCCAGTACTTC
TRBJ1-2 | TRBD1 | - | TRBV19 | CASSNPRGLGYGYTF | TGTGCCAGTAGCAACCCAAGGGGGCTGGGCTATGGCTACACCTTC
TRBJ2-1 | TRBD1 | - | TRBV14 | CASSQEPGQGDNEQFF | TGTGCCAGCAGCCAAGAGCCGGGACAGGGAGACAATGAGCAGTTCTTC
TRBJ1-3 | TRBD1 | once | TRBV18 | CASSQTMGDSSGNTIYF | TGTGCCAGCTCACAGACCATGGGGGACAGCTCTGGAAACACCATATATTTT
TRBJ2-1 | TRBD1 | - | TRBV14 | CASSQAGTAPRRRQFF | TGTGCCAGCAGCCAAGCTGGGACAGCCCCTCGTCGAAGGCAGTTCTTC
TRBJ2-7 | - | few | TRBV9 | CASSVGIGYEQYF | TGTGCCAGCAGCGTAGGGATAGGCTACGAGCAGTACTTC
TRBJ2-1 | TRBD2 | - | TRBV9 | CASSVSGRTYNEQFF | TGTGCCAGCAGCGTTAGCGGGAGAACCTACAATGAGCAGTTCTTC
TRBJ2-1 | TRBD1 | - | TRBV7-9 | CASSLGGYRDRHLNEQFF | TGTGCCAGCAGCTTAGGAGGATACCGGGACAGGCATCTCAATGAGCAGTTCTTC
TRBJ1-4 | - | few | TRBV25-1 | CASSGSSYREKLFF | TGTGCCAGCAGTGGCAGCAGCTATCGAGAAAAACTGTTTTTT
TRBJ1-2 | - | - | TRBV25-1 | CASSRGLVGYTF | TGTGCCAGCAGTCGGGGGCTGGTCGGCTACACCTTC
TRBJ2-7 | TRBD1 | - | TRBV18 | CASSPSGGRYEQYF | TGTGCCAGCTCACCATCAGGGGGCAGGTACGAGCAGTACTTC
TRBJ2-7 | - | - | TRBV20-1 | CSASRDSTTYEQYF | TGCAGTGCTAGTCGGGACTCGACGACCTACGAGCAGTACTTC
TRBJ2-5 | - | - | TRBV18 | CASSATQGQETQYF | TGTGCCAGCTCAGCCACACAGGGACAAGAGACCCAGTACTTC
TRBJ2-7 | - | - | TRBV7-9 | CASSSTSPYEQYF | TGTGCCAGCAGCTCCACCAGTCCCTACGAGCAGTACTTC
TRBJ2-5 | TRBD1 | - | TRBV25-1 | CASSEPTGLETQYF | TGTGCCAGCAGTGAGCCGACAGGGCTAGAGACCCAGTACTTC
TRBJ1-6 | - | - | TRBV5-1 | CASSGGAAYNSPLHF | TGCGCCAGCAGCGGGGGTGCGGCATATAATTCACCCCTCCACTTT
TRBJ1-2 | TRBD1 | few | TRBV3-1/TRBV3-2 | CASSRDRGDYGYTF | TGTGCCAGCAGCCGGGACAGGGGTGACTATGGCTACACCTTC
TRBJ1-1 | - | - | TRBV25-1 | CASTARTRNTEAFF | TGTGCCAGCACCGCCCGGACAAGGAACACTGAAGCTTTCTTT
TRBJ2-5 | TRBD2 | - | TRBV4-1 | CASSQVLAGVSSQETQYF | TGCGCCAGCAGCCAAGTTCTAGCGGGGGTCTCCTCGCAAGAGACCCAGTACTTC
TRBJ1-1 | TRBD1 | - | TRBV5-1 | CASSDNRGNTEAFF | TGCGCCAGCAGCGATAACAGGGGGAACACTGAAGCTTTCTTT
TRBJ2-7 | - | - | TRBV4-1 | CASSPGILYEQYF | TGCGCCAGCAGCCCCGGTATTCTTTACGAGCAGTACTTC
TRBJ2-7 | - | - | TRBV6-2/TRBV6-3 | CASSYIDRGSSYEQYF | TGTGCCAGCAGTTACATCGACAGAGGGTCTTCCTACGAGCAGTACTTC
TRBJ2-5 | - | - | TRBV30 | CAWRPGPGAETQYF | TGTGCCTGGAGGCCAGGCCCAGGGGCGGAGACCCAGTACTTC
TRBJ1-1 | - | - | TRBV29-1 | CSVEGGDTEAFF | TGCAGCGTTGAGGGGGGGGACACTGAAGCTTTCTTT
TRBJ1-4 | - | - | TRBV4-2 | CASSQVGSNEKLFF | TGTGCCAGCAGCCAAGTCGGGAGTAATGAAAAACTGTTTTTT
TRBJ2-3 | TRBD2 | - | TRBV7-9 | CASSSGTTSTDTQYF | TGTGCCAGCAGCTCCGGGACTACAAGCACAGATACGCAGTATTTT
TRBJ1-2 | - | - | TRBV6-5 | CASSFEGLGGYTF | TGTGCCAGCAGTTTCGAGGGGCTCGGTGGCTACACCTTC
TRBJ1-2 | TRBD1 | - | TRBV18 | CASSPDRANGYTF | TGTGCCAGCTCCCCTGACAGGGCCAATGGCTACACCTTC
TRBJ2-7 | - | few | TRBV14 | CASSQGPSEQYF | TGTGCCAGCAGCCAAGGGCCCTCCGAGCAGTACTTC
TRBJ1-6 | TRBD1 | - | TRBV5-6 | CASSLVAGRGLFGNSPLHF | TGTGCCAGCAGCTTGGTGGCCGGCAGGGGGCTATTTGGCAATTCACCCCTCCACTTT